This T cell receptor beta chain was captured in a study of human T cells and chemical hapten exposure. Whole-study context: The sensitizing agent was 2% DPC, placed on roughly 2 cm by roughly 2 cm of upper inner arm skin.

Time point reported: pre-sensitization, week 0. Specified treatment: therapeutic diphenylcyclopropenone sensitization with weekly scalp DPC. Extraction yielded total RNA from whole blood (unfractionated). The table lists this clonotype with many counts. TCRdb fed the RACE reads into MiXCR, producing one record per CDR3 protein. The sample yields 240,000 or so distinct CDR3 sequences, about 8.1% seen once. This CDR3 has 12 amino acids. CDR1 is SGHTA, CDR2 FQGNSA, per germline. Trimming took off 3 bases at V and 7 bases at J, with 7 bases between the two ends. This specimen was whole blood, taken in connection with sensitization to the hapten diphenylcyclopropenone (DPC). The sequence came from a woman between 40 and 55 years old with alopecia areata. Some clones in this sample may be carry-over from other donors' samples. The chain employs TRBV7-2 and TRBJ2-1, with D perhaps TRBD2 (6 bases). CDR3 in amino acids: CASSFSGNEQFF. The CDR3 bases are TGTGCCAGCAGCTTCAGCGGGAATGAGCAGTTCTTC.